One and the same sample provided the 32 T cell receptor beta chains below, sequenced in a study of blood T cell repertoires in COVID-19. Libraries were prepared by immunoSEQ multiplex PCR; TCRdb keeps only in-frame clonotypes and omits some of them. The table lists approximately 210,000 clones, roughly 84% of them singletons. What was sequenced was peripheral blood. The receptors come from a woman of 80 years or more with acute or convalescent COVID-19.

This clone was counted between two and nine times. CDR3 protein: CASSLGTGGVGTGELFF. In nucleotides, the CDR3 is TGCGCCAGCAGCTTGGGGACAGGGGGCGTTGGCACCGGGGAGCTGTTTTTT. This chain links TRBV5-1 with TRBJ2-2; 11 bases fit TRBD1. The CDR3 totals 17 residues. V dropped 0 bases and J dropped 4; count of bases not matched to a gene: 5. Per germline, CDR1 SGHRS and CDR2 YFSETQ. Combining the CDR3 with reference TRBV5-1 and TRBJ2-2 gives the whole variable domain KAGVTQTPRYLIKTRGQQVTLSCSPISGHRSVSWYQQTPGQGLQFLFEYFSETQRNKGNFPGRFSGRQFSNSRSEMNVSTLELGDSALYLCASSLGTGGVGTGELFFGEGSRLTVL.

This clone came up a few times. This chain uses TRBV6-2 or TRBV6-3 with TRBJ1-6; the D gene is possibly TRBD1 (6 bases). CDR1 and CDR2 from the germline V gene are MNHEY and SVGEGT. Trimming pared 2 bases from V and 5 bases from J, leaving 13 bases between. This CDR3 has 16 amino acids. This chain's CDR3 is CASSYTDSKNNSPLHF. In DNA form, the CDR3 reads TGTGCCAGCAGTTACACGGACAGCAAAAATAATTCACCCCTCCACTTT.

This chain uses TRBV7-2 with TRBJ2-3; 8 bases are a match to TRBD2. The V and J ends lost 7 bases and 3 bases, in that order; junction bases with no gene match: 9. The CDR3 is 15 amino acids. Germline assignment: CDR1 SGHTA and CDR2 FQGNSA. CDR3 region: CASTPPGGGTDTQYF. CDR3 in DNA: TGTGCCAGCACCCCGCCGGGGGGGGGTACAGATACGCAGTATTTT.

J is TRBJ2-1 and V is TRBV11-1; the D gene is possibly TRBD2 (6 bases). Trimming stripped 5 bases from V and 10 bases from J, with 18 bases between. There are 14 residues in the CDR3. The germline V gene has CDR1 SGHAT and CDR2 FQDESV (reference sequence). The CDR3 loop reads CASSTPRGFREQFF. The CDR3 DNA reads TGTGCCAGCAGCACCCCTCGGGGGTTTCGGGAGCAGTTCTTC. The whole variable domain, remainder taken from reference TRBV11-1 and TRBJ2-1, is EAEVAQSPRYKITEKSQAVAFWCDPISGHATLYWYRQILGQGPELLVQFQDESVVDDSQLPKDRFSAERLKGVDSTLKIQPAELGDSAMYLCASSTPRGFREQFFGPGTRLTVL.

The chain carries TRBV19 and TRBJ1-5; the D gene is possibly TRBD1 (5 bases). V was clipped by 2 bases and J by 3 bases, with 11 bases between them. The CDR3 sequence is 15 residues long. Looked up from germline, CDR1 is LNHDA and CDR2 is SQIVND (reference sequence). In DNA, the CDR3 is TGTGCCAGTAGTATAAATACAGGAACCAATCAGCCCCAGCATTTT. Its protein is CASSINTGTNQPQHF.

The gene calls are TRBV5-1 and TRBJ2-3, with a weak D call TRBD1 (5 bases). Germline values: CDR1 SGHRS, CDR2 YFSETQ. This CDR3 is 14 amino acids long. V was trimmed by 4 bases and J by 2 bases, leaving 11 bases between them. The DNA of the CDR3 is TGCGCCAGCAGCGACGGACATATCACAGATACGCAGTATTTT. This codes for CASSDGHITDTQYF.

This chain connects TRBV18 to TRBJ2-6; the D gene is possibly TRBD2 (7 bases). The CDR3 runs 17 residues. Germline V lookup: CDR1 KGHSH, CDR2 LQKENI. With 6 bases removed from V and 0 bases from J, the gap between germline ends came to 15 bases. CDR3 DNA: TGTGCCAGCTCGCCCTCGGGGGGCCCCTCTGGGGCCAACGTCCTGACTTTC. Its protein product is CASSPSGGPSGANVLTF.

The genes are TRBV19 and TRBJ1-4, with 8 bases lining up with TRBD1. Germline CDR1 reads LNHDA; CDR2 reads SQIVND (reference sequence). V trimming: 4 bases; J trimming: 7 bases; junction bases outside the gene matches: 11. CDR3 length: 16 residues. In nucleotides, the CDR3 is TGTGCCAGTAGTAACACACTCAACAGGGGGAGTGAAAAACTGTTTTTT. This codes for CASSNTLNRGSEKLFF.

The genes are TRBV5-1 and TRBJ2-3; 10 bases fit TRBD2. CDR3 length: 15 residues. V lost 1 base and J lost 3; bases outside the gene matches: 2. The germline V gene encodes CDR1 SGHRS and CDR2 YFSETQ. CDR3 in DNA: TGCGCCAGCAGCTTGATGGGACTAGCGACAGATACGCAGTATTTT. Its protein is CASSLMGLATDTQYF.

V and J are TRBV7-6 and TRBJ2-2; 8 positions match TRBD1. Trimming cost V 5 bases and J 10 bases; bases outside gene matches: 15. Germline assignment: CDR1 SGHVS and CDR2 FNYEAQ. The CDR3 covers 16 residues. In DNA form, the CDR3 reads TGTGCCAGCAGCCTGTCTCCACTCGCGGACAGGGAGGAGCTGTTTTTT. This codes for CASSLSPLADREELFF. Full variable domain (outside the CDR3, taken from reference TRBV7-6 and TRBJ2-2): GAGVSQSPRYKVTKRGQDVALRCDPISGHVSLYWYRQALGQGPEFLTYFNYEAQQDKSGLPNDRFSAERPEGSISTLTIQRTEQRDSAMYRCASSLSPLADREELFFGEGSRLTVL.

The genes are TRBV6-5 and TRBJ1-5; TRBD1 agrees at 8 bases. This CDR3 contains 14 residues. The V and J ends lost 0 bases and 6 bases, in that order; junction bases with no gene match: 1. Germline values: CDR1 MNHEY, CDR2 SVGAGI. CDR3 residues: CASSYSTGGQPQHF. The CDR3 DNA reads TGTGCCAGCAGTTACTCCACAGGGGGTCAGCCCCAGCATTTT.

V gene TRBV3-1 (or the pseudogene TRBV3-2) combines with J gene TRBJ2-7; 11 bases map to TRBD2. The V segment lost 4 bases and the J segment 3 bases; nucleotides outside the gene matches: 2. Germline CDR1 reads LGHDT; CDR2 reads YNNKEL (reference sequence). The CDR3 spans 14 residues. The CDR3 region is CASSPGLAGYEQYF. DNA for the CDR3: TGTGCCAGCAGCCCTGGACTAGCGGGCTACGAGCAGTACTTC.

This clone was picked up a small number of times. The J gene is TRBJ1-2, the V gene TRBV29-1; the D gene is possibly TRBD1 (5 bases). V lost 6 bases and J lost 1, with 12 bases in between. CDR1 and CDR2 from the germline V gene are SQVTM and ANQGSEA. There are 13 residues in the CDR3. In DNA, the CDR3 is TGCAGCGTCCACGAGACAGATAACTATGGCTACACCTTC. Translation: CSVHETDNYGYTF.

The J gene is TRBJ2-7, the V gene TRBV6-2 or TRBV6-3, with TRBD1 identical over 7 bases. Trimming removed 6 bases from V and 2 bases from J; junction bases left unmatched: 7. This CDR3 spans 14 amino acids. Germline V CDR1 and CDR2: MNHEY, SVGEGT. The CDR3 DNA is TGTGCCAGCAGCCAGGACAGGCGGACCTACGAGCAGTACTTC. It specifies CASSQDRRTYEQYF.

This rearrangement joins TRBV6-1 to TRBJ1-4, with 9 bases lining up with TRBD1. This CDR3 comprises 15 residues. V was pared by 1 base and J by 7 bases, with 4 bases of the junction left unmatched. CDR1 and CDR2 (germline): MNHNS, SASEGT. CDR3 sequence reads: CASSEVGTGPEKLFF. In DNA form, the CDR3 reads TGTGCCAGCAGTGAAGTAGGGACAGGGCCTGAAAAACTGTTTTTT.

The chain employs TRBV24-1 and TRBJ1-5; tentative D call: TRBD1 (6 bases). CDR1 is KGHDR, CDR2 SFDVKD, per germline. This CDR3 is 15 amino acids long. V lost 6 bases and J lost 4, with 15 bases in between. CDR3 residues: CATSHPGEGNQPQHF. CDR3 nucleotide sequence: TGTGCCACCAGTCACCCAGGGGAAGGGAATCAGCCCCAGCATTTT.

In regard to this clone: The junction and the germline gene differ at one end; a read error may be behind it. The rearrangement uses TRBV2 and TRBJ2-7; 8 bases agree with TRBD2. The CDR3 is made up of 15 amino acids. The V gene's germline CDR1 is SNHLY and CDR2 FYNNEI. This CDR3 is CASREAGATSYEQYF. The CDR3 DNA reads as TGTGCCAGCAGGGAAGCGGGGGCGACATCCTACGAGCAGTACTTC.

This clone was seen only a few times. CDR3 protein: CASSNMDGGLNGFF. The CDR3 region has the DNA TGTGCCAGCAGCAATATGGACGGAGGGCTGAATGGTTTCTTT. The J gene is TRBJ1-1, the V gene TRBV21-1. TRBV21-1 is deemed a pseudogene. CDR3 length: 14 amino acids.

This clone was observed a handful of times. The chain couples TRBV7-3 to TRBJ2-2, with TRBD1 identical over 9 bases. CDR3 length: 16 residues. CDR1 is SGHTA and CDR2 is FQGTGA in the germline V gene. V lost 5 bases and J lost 5; bases outside the gene matches: 9. This chain's CDR3 is CASSRTGGAYTGELFF. Written as DNA, the CDR3 is TGTGCCAGCAGCCGTACAGGGGGCGCGTATACCGGGGAGCTGTTTTTT. The whole variable domain, filled in from reference TRBV7-3 and TRBJ2-2, reads GAGVSQTPSNKVTEKGKYVELRCDPISGHTALYWYRQSLGQGPEFLIYFQGTGAADDSGLPNDRFFAVRPEGSVSTLKIQRTERGDSAVYLCASSRTGGAYTGELFFGEGSRLTVL.

The rearrangement joins TRBV6-5 to TRBJ1-3, with D possibly being TRBD1 (5 bases). CDR3 length: 16 residues. CDR1 is MNHEY and CDR2 is SVGAGI in the germline V gene. The V gene lost 0 bases and the J gene lost 0 bases, with 9 bases spanning the gap. The CDR3 loop reads CASSYSQGTSGNTIYF. In DNA form, the CDR3 reads TGTGCCAGCAGTTACTCGCAGGGTACCTCTGGAAACACCATATATTTT.

The CDR3: CATSDFNRTGDGGYTF. In DNA, the CDR3 is TGTGCCACCAGTGATTTTAACCGTACAGGCGATGGTGGCTACACCTTC. V is TRBV24-1 and J is TRBJ1-2; perhaps TRBD1 as D (5 bases). CDR1 and CDR2 (germline): KGHDR, SFDVKD. The V end was cut by 1 base, the J end by 7 bases, with 18 bases between. The CDR3 is 16 residues long.

The chain uses TRBV20-1 and TRBJ1-1, with TRBD1 as a possible D gene (6 bases). Looked up from germline, CDR1 is DFQATT and CDR2 is SNEGSKA (reference sequence). Trimming cost V 5 bases and J 10 bases, with 11 bases left between them. This CDR3 has 10 residues. The chain's CDR3 is CSAWVGAAFF. CDR3 coding DNA: TGCAGTGCTTGGGTGGGGGCAGCTTTCTTT.

The chain couples TRBV28 to TRBJ2-7, with 11 bases matching TRBD1. Per germline, CDR1 MDHEN and CDR2 SYDVKM. The CDR3 extends over 17 amino acids. The V gene end was trimmed by 3 bases and the J gene end by 0 bases; junction bases not matched to a gene: 7. As DNA, the CDR3 is TGTGCCAGCAGTTTGTCGGGGACAGGGGGTTTCTCCTACGAGCAGTACTTC. This translates into CASSLSGTGGFSYEQYF.

The V and J genes are TRBV12-3 or TRBV12-4 and TRBJ1-1, with a weak D call TRBD1 (5 bases). The CDR3 length is 12 residues. Trimming cost V 3 bases and J 11 bases, with 13 bases left between them. The CDR3 bases are TGTGCCAGCAGTTTGGGGGACTCTCGCGCTTTCTTT. The encoded protein is CASSLGDSRAFF.

This chain links TRBV5-6 with TRBJ1-1, with a tentative D call TRBD1 (5 bases). The CDR3 consists of 14 residues. Germline V gene data show CDR1 as SGHDT and CDR2 as YYEEEE. Trimming removed 0 bases from V and 4 bases from J, with 10 bases in between. In DNA, the CDR3 is TGTGCCAGCAGCTTGGCGGAGGGGCGCACTGAAGCTTTCTTT. Its translation is CASSLAEGRTEAFF.

The rearrangement uses TRBV28 and TRBJ2-3; 8 bases agree with TRBD2. Losses at the gene ends were 2 bases for V and 2 bases for J; bases not matched to a gene: 12. The germline V gene encodes CDR1 MDHEN and CDR2 SYDVKM. CDR3 length equals 18 residues. The CDR3 protein is CASSLVGGAGGTTDTQYF. In DNA, the CDR3 is TGTGCCAGCAGTTTAGTCGGGGGGGCGGGCGGAACCACAGATACGCAGTATTTT.

The chain combines TRBV15 with TRBJ2-7; TRBD2 matches at 8 bases. Trimming cost V 0 bases and J 6 bases; bases outside gene matches: 4. Germline lookup yields CDR1 LNHNV and CDR2 YYDKDF (reference sequence). This CDR3 has 14 amino acids. CDR3 nucleotide sequence: TGTGCCACCAGCAGAGATCGGGAGGGGGTCGAGCAGTACTTC. Encoded protein: CATSRDREGVEQYF. Drawing the rest from reference TRBV15 and TRBJ2-7, the complete variable domain is DAMVIQNPRYQVTQFGKPVTLSCSQTLNHNVMYWYQQKSSQAPKLLFHYYDKDFNNEADTPDNFQSRRPNTSFCFLDIRSPGLGDTAMYLCATSRDREGVEQYFGPGTRLTVT.

V and J are TRBV11-2 and TRBJ1-4, with a possible D match to TRBD1 (5 bases). Germline CDR1 reads SGHAT; CDR2 reads FQNNGV. The CDR3 runs 15 residues. Trimming removed 1 base from V and 7 bases from J, with 13 bases in between. The CDR3 region has the DNA TGTGCCAGCAGCTTAGTTGGGGCGAGCGTTGAAAAACTGTTTTTT. It encodes CASSLVGASVEKLFF.

This rearrangement joins TRBV7-3 to TRBJ1-2; TRBD1 matches at 8 bases. The germline gives CDR1 SGHTA, CDR2 FQGTGA. The CDR3 is 13 amino acids. Losses at the gene ends were 4 bases for V and 6 bases for J; bases not matched to a gene: 4. CDR3 DNA: TGTGCCAGCAGCTCGAAGACAGGGGATGGCTACACCTTC. Its translation is CASSSKTGDGYTF.

The J gene is TRBJ1-3, the V gene TRBV21-1. TRBV21-1 is reported as a pseudogene. The CDR3 spans 14 residues. CDR3 bases: TGTGCCAGCAGCTCCCGGGAGTCTGGAAACACCATATATTTT. This sequence encodes CASSSRESGNTIYF.

The V and J genes are TRBV4-2 and TRBJ1-3; maybe TRBD1 (5 bases). This CDR3 is built from 16 residues. Germline lookup yields CDR1 LGHNA and CDR2 YNFKEQ. Deletions cut 1 base from V and 0 bases from J, with 10 bases between. DNA for the CDR3: TGTGCCAGCAGCCAAGCGGTAGGGGACTCTGGAAACACCATATATTTT. It translates to CASSQAVGDSGNTIYF.

The V gene is TRBV20-1, the J gene TRBJ1-3; D perhaps matches TRBD1 (5 bases). The CDR3 is 11 amino acids. Trimming cost V 2 bases and J 8 bases, with 7 bases left between them. The germline gives CDR1 DFQATT, CDR2 SNEGSKA (reference sequence). The DNA of the CDR3 is TGCAGTGCTAGACAGGGATACACCATATATTTT. Translated: CSARQGYTIYF.